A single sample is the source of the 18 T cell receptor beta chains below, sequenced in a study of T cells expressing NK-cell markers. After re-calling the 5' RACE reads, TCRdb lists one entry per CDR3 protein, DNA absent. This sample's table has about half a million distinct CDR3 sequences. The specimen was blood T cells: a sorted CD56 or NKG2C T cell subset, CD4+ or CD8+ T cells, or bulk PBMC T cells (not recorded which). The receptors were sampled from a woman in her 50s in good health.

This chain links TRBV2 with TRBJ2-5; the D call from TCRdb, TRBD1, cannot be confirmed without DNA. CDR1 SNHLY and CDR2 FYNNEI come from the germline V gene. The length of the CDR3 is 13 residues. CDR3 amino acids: CASSRTDRETQYF.

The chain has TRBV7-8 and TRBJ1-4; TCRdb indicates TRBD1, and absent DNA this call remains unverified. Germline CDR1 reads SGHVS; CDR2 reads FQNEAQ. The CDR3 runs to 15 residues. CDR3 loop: CASSTRDSRNEKLFF.

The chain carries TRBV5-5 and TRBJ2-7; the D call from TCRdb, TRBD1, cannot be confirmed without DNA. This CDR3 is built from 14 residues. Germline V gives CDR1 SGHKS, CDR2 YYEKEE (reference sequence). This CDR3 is CASSLQGFTYEQYF.

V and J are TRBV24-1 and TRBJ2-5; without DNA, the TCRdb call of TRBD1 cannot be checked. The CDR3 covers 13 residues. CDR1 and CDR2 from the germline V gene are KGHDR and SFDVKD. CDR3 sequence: CATRGTVGGTQYF.

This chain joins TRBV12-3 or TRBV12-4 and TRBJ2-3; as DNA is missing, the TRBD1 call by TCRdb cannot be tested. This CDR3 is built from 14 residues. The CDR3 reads CASTRDGSTDTQYF.

The CDR3 sequence is CASSLILYYGYTF. The rearrangement joins TRBV12-3 or TRBV12-4 to TRBJ1-2. The CDR3 is 13 residues long.

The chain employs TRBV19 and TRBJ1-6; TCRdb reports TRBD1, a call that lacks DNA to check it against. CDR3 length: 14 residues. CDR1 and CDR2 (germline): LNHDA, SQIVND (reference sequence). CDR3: CASSSTGRNSPLHF.

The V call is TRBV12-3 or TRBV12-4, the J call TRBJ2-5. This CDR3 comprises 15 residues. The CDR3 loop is CASSLSGVLQETQYF.

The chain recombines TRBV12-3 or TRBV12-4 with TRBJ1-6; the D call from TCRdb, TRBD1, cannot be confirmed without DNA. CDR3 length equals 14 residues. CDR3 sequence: CASTTGQGNSPLHF.

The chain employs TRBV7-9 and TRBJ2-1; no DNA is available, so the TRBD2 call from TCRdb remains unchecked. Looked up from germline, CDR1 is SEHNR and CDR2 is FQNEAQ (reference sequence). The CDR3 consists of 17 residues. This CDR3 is CASGSGGLAGLGNEQFF.

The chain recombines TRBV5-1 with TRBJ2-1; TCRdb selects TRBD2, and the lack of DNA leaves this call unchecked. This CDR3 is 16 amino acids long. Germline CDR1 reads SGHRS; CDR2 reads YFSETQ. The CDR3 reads CASSSGQARPLNEQFF.

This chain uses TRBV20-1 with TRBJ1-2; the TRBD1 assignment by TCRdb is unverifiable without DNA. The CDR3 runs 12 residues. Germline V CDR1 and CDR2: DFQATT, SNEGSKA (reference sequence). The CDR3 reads CSAMGTAYGYTF.

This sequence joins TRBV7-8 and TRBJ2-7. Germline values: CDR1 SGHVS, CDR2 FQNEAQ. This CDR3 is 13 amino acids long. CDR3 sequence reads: CASSIAGPYEQYF.

CDR3 residues: CASSFLGFGYGYTF. The rearrangement joins TRBV12-3 or TRBV12-4 to TRBJ1-2. The CDR3 is made up of 14 amino acids.

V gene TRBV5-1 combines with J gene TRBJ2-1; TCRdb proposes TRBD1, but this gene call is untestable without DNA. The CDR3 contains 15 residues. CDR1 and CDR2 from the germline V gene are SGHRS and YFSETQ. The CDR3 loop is CASSRDWTGANEQFF.

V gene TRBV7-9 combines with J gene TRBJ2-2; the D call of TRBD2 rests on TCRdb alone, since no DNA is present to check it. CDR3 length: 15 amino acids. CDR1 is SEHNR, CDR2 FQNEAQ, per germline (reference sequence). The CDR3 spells CASPTPGPVTGELFF.

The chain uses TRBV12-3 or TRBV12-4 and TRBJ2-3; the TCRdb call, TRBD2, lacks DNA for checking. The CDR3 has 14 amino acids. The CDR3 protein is CASRLAGGRDTQYF.

The CDR3 loop reads CASSQDGGHSEQYF. V and J are TRBV4-2 and TRBJ2-7; TCRdb designates TRBD1, a call that cannot be tested without DNA. Germline CDR1 reads LGHNA; CDR2 reads YNFKEQ. The CDR3 runs to 14 residues.